These 22 T cell receptor beta chains were sequenced from one sample in a study of OX40 agonist ivuxolimab in advanced cancers. Some clones are missing from TCRdb's copy, which holds only in-frame ones; the method was immunoSEQ multiplex PCR. The table records tens of thousands of clones, around 94% of them present only once. The specimen was CD4+ or CD8+ T cells sorted from blood, collected in a trial of the OX40 agonist ivuxolimab. The receptors stem from an adult with an advanced solid tumor such as melanoma, head and neck, liver or kidney cancer.

The chain joins TRBV7-2 to TRBJ1-2; a possible D gene is TRBD1 (5 bases). This CDR3 spans 13 amino acids. V lost 5 bases and J lost 4, with 11 bases in between. In germline, CDR1 is SGHTA, CDR2 FQGNSA. CDR3: CASSPGTLYGYTF. The CDR3 DNA reads as TGTGCCAGCAGCCCCGGGACCCTCTATGGCTACACCTTC. Based on the CDR3 plus reference TRBV7-2 and TRBJ1-2, the full variable domain is GAGVSQSPSNKVTEKGKDVELRCDPISGHTALYWYRQSLGQGLEFLIYFQGNSAPDKSGLPSDRFSAERTGGSVSTLTIQRTQQEDSAVYLCASSPGTLYGYTFGSGTRLTVV.

The genes are TRBV5-1 and TRBJ1-2; the match to TRBD1 covers 8 bases. Germline lookup yields CDR1 SGHRS and CDR2 YFSETQ. The CDR3 length is 15 residues. V trimming: 2 bases; J trimming: 3 bases; junction bases outside the gene matches: 6. The CDR3, as DNA: TGCGCCAGCAGCTTCTACAGGGGGAACGACTATGGCTACACCTTC. Its protein is CASSFYRGNDYGYTF.

The rearrangement uses TRBV18 and TRBJ1-4, with a weak D call TRBD1 (5 bases). The CDR3 loop spans 15 amino acids. The germline CDR1 and CDR2 sequences are KGHSH and LQKENI. Trimming shortened V by 3 bases and J by 3 bases, and 11 bases separated the two germline ends. The CDR3 coding sequence is TGTGCCAGCTCACCTCAGGGACCTTCTAATGAAAAACTGTTTTTT. This translates into CASSPQGPSNEKLFF.

This chain connects TRBV28 to TRBJ2-1, with TRBD1 matching over 9 bases. Germline V gene lookup returns CDR1 MDHEN and CDR2 SYDVKM. The CDR3 loop spans 12 amino acids. V was pared by 10 bases and J by 7 bases, with 5 bases of the junction left unmatched. The CDR3 DNA sequence: TGTGCCATACAGGGGGCGCGGAATGAGCAGTTCTTC. Its protein is CAIQGARNEQFF.

V usage is TRBV2 and J usage is TRBJ2-7, with 8 bases that match TRBD2. In germline, CDR1 is SNHLY, CDR2 FYNNEI. The CDR3 runs to 14 residues. With 6 bases clipped from V and 2 bases from J, the junction kept 6 bases outside the gene matches. The CDR3 DNA is TGTGCCAGCAGGGAGCGGGAGAGCCCCTACGAGCAGTACTTC. Protein: CASRERESPYEQYF.

The chain joins TRBV15 to TRBJ1-3, with D tentatively TRBD1 (6 bases). Judging by the DNA end, TRBJ2-2 fits better; the J call may be wrong. The CDR3 is 14 amino acids. Germline V lookup: CDR1 LNHNV, CDR2 YYDKDF (reference sequence). CDR3: CATSRGTATGELFF. Written as DNA, the CDR3 is TGTGCCACCAGCAGAGGGACAGCCACCGGGGAGCTGTTTTTT.

This chain uses TRBV6-6 with TRBJ2-5; D is perhaps TRBD1 (5 bases). The CDR3 runs to 14 residues. The germline V gene encodes CDR1 MNHNY and CDR2 SVGAGI (reference sequence). V lost 6 bases and J lost 5, with 16 bases in between. CDR3 nucleotides: TGTGCCAGCAGACGATTAGGGGCGCGGGAGACCCAGTACTTC. Translating gives CASRRLGARETQYF.

The chain recombines TRBV11-2 with TRBJ1-1, with D possibly being TRBD1 (6 bases). In germline, CDR1 is SGHAT, CDR2 FQNNGV. Trimming took 10 bases from V and 3 from J, leaving 9 bases between them. This CDR3 spans 11 amino acids. The chain's CDR3 is CATTGYTEAFF. In DNA, the CDR3 is TGTGCCACCACAGGGTACACTGAAGCTTTCTTT.

V usage is TRBV7-9 and J usage is TRBJ2-3; D not resolved. The CDR3 is 11 residues long. Germline V gene sequence: CDR1 SEHNR, CDR2 FQNEAQ (reference sequence). V shed 10 bases and J shed 4 bases, with 9 bases lying between them. The CDR3 bases are TGTGCCACCGCCCGGGCAGATACGCAGTATTTT. As protein: CATARADTQYF.

V is TRBV14 and J is TRBJ1-1; D gene uncertain. In germline, CDR1 is SGHDN, CDR2 FVKESK. Trimming left V 2 bases short and J 6 bases short, with 13 bases between. The CDR3 consists of 14 residues. CDR3 nucleotides: TGTGCCAGCAGCCAAAATGAAATCTGGTCTGAAGCTTTCTTT. Translated: CASSQNEIWSEAFF.

This chain links TRBV6-4 with TRBJ2-1, with TRBD2 as a possible D gene (5 bases). The CDR3 covers 14 residues. V dropped 4 bases and J dropped 7 bases, with 14 bases sitting between them. Germline V CDR1 and CDR2: MRHNA, SNTAGT. The CDR3: CASSVLLTSNEQFF. CDR3 in DNA: TGTGCCAGCAGTGTCCTGTTAACTAGTAATGAGCAGTTCTTC.

The rearrangement uses TRBV28 and TRBJ2-7; the match to TRBD2 covers 7 bases. The V and J ends lost 6 bases and 3 bases, in that order; junction bases with no gene match: 11. Per germline, CDR1 MDHEN and CDR2 SYDVKM. The CDR3 is made up of 15 amino acids. The CDR3 loop reads CASREPGGLIYEQYF. The CDR3 coding sequence is TGTGCCAGCAGGGAACCGGGGGGACTGATCTACGAGCAGTACTTC.

The chain employs TRBV5-1 and TRBJ1-4; TRBD1 might be the D (6 bases). CDR1 SGHRS and CDR2 YFSETQ come from the germline V gene. Trimming shortened V by 2 bases and J by 8 bases, and 10 bases separated the two germline ends. CDR3 length: 13 amino acids. The CDR3 loop is CASSFNRDEKLFF. The DNA for the CDR3 is TGCGCCAGCAGCTTCAACAGGGACGAAAAACTGTTTTTT.

This clone turned up a few times. The genes are TRBV2 and TRBJ1-5; D is uncertain. There are 13 residues in the CDR3. Germline CDR1 reads SNHLY; CDR2 reads FYNNEI. V dropped 4 bases and J dropped 5 bases, with 9 bases sitting between them. The CDR3 DNA reads TGTGCCAGCAGTGCGCAGGCCGATCAGCCCCAGCATTTT. Its protein product is CASSAQADQPQHF.

The rearrangement uses TRBV18 and TRBJ2-7; 10 bases fit TRBD2. The CDR3 totals 14 residues. Germline V gives CDR1 KGHSH, CDR2 LQKENI. The ends lost 6 bases at V and 3 bases at J; junction bases unmatched: 5. This chain's CDR3 is CASSLAGALYEQYF. Written as DNA, the CDR3 is TGTGCCAGCTCTCTAGCGGGGGCCCTCTACGAGCAGTACTTC.

This chain joins TRBV6-6 and TRBJ2-7; a weak D match, TRBD2 (6 bases). V dropped 2 bases and J dropped 6 bases, with 14 bases sitting between them. The CDR3 length is 14 residues. CDR1 MNHNY and CDR2 SVGAGI come from the germline V gene (reference sequence). The CDR3 is CASSYAGPFTEQYF. The CDR3 DNA is TGTGCCAGCAGTTACGCGGGGCCCTTCACCGAGCAGTACTTC.

J is TRBJ2-7 and V is TRBV28, with 10 nucleotides matching TRBD1. J gave up 4 bases and V 7 bases, and 4 bases lay outside the gene matches. The CDR3 contains 13 residues. Germline CDR1 is MDHEN and CDR2 is SYDVKM. The CDR3 DNA reads TGTGCCAGCAACCGGGACAGGGGATACGAGCAGTACTTC. It translates to CASNRDRGYEQYF.

V usage is TRBV6-1 and J usage is TRBJ1-2; tentative D call: TRBD1 (6 bases). The germline V and J ends were trimmed by 6 bases and 3 bases, with 11 bases remaining between them. Per the germline V gene, CDR1 is MNHNS and CDR2 is SASEGT. This CDR3 is built from 13 residues. The CDR3 sequence: CASSPQGDYGYTF. CDR3 in DNA: TGTGCCAGCAGCCCACAGGGTGACTATGGCTACACCTTC.

This CDR3 is CATARAPSGSNQPQHF. The CDR3 bases are TGTGCCACTGCCCGGGCCCCCTCCGGGTCCAATCAGCCCCAGCATTTT. The chain has TRBV7-9 and TRBJ1-5; D is ambiguous. CDR1 is SEHNR, CDR2 FQNEAQ, per germline (reference sequence). Trimming left V 10 bases short and J 3 bases short, with 22 bases between. CDR3 size: 16 residues.

The chain couples TRBV5-4 to TRBJ1-1; a weak D match, TRBD1 (5 bases). This CDR3 is 15 amino acids long. Germline loops: CDR1 SGHNT, CDR2 YYREEE (reference sequence). V shed 6 bases and J shed 1 base, with 16 bases lying between them. The CDR3, as DNA: TGTGCCAGCACCCGCGGGGGTCAGGGGAACACTGAAGCTTTCTTT. Translated, it gives CASTRGGQGNTEAFF. The entire variable domain, with the rest obtained from reference TRBV5-4 and TRBJ1-1, is as follows: ETGVTQSPTHLIKTRGQQVTLRCSSQSGHNTVSWYQQALGQGPQFIFQYYREEENGRGNFPPRFSGLQFPNYSSELNVNALELDDSALYLCASTRGGQGNTEAFFGQGTRLTVV.

In DNA form, the CDR3 reads TGTGCCAGCAGTGAATACGGACAGGCCTCCTACAATGAGCAGTTCTTC. Protein: CASSEYGQASYNEQFF. V usage is TRBV2 and J usage is TRBJ2-1; TRBD1 agrees at 7 bases. CDR3 length equals 16 residues. The germline CDR1 and CDR2 sequences are SNHLY and FYNNEI. V trimming: 2 bases; J trimming: 0 bases; junction bases outside the gene matches: 4.

This chain uses TRBV5-1 with TRBJ2-3, with TRBD2 identical over 13 bases. This CDR3 region has 18 residues. Germline-derived CDR1 and CDR2 are SGHRS and YFSETQ. V gave up 3 bases and J gave up 3 bases; unmatched junction bases: 10. The chain's CDR3 is CASSSGQRLAGGTDTQYF. DNA of the CDR3: TGCGCCAGCAGCTCCGGACAACGACTAGCGGGAGGAACAGATACGCAGTATTTT.